Each of the 12 T cell receptor beta chains below was sequenced from the same sample in a study of lymphopenia after photon versus proton radiotherapy. TCRdb's copy holds only in-frame clones and misses some; the assay was immunoSEQ multiplex PCR. The table records 20,000 to 25,000 clones, about 90% of them present only once. The source was peripheral blood, collected from a patient treated with proton-based radiotherapy. Receptors originate from a woman aged 65 to 85 with pancreatic cancer. Some clones in this sample may be carry-over from other donors' samples.

The chain carries TRBV5-1 and TRBJ2-2, with TRBD1 matching 7 bases. The ends lost 4 bases at V and 4 bases at J; junction bases unmatched: 1. The germline CDR1 and CDR2 sequences are SGHRS and YFSETQ. The CDR3 consists of 13 residues. The CDR3 loop is CASSRDSTGELFF. The CDR3 DNA sequence: TGCGCCAGCAGCCGGGACAGCACCGGGGAGCTGTTTTTT.

The chain combines TRBV2 with TRBJ2-7; 8 nucleotides line up with TRBD1. The CDR3 sequence is 14 residues long. V lost 6 bases and J lost 0; bases outside the gene matches: 4. The germline CDR1 and CDR2 sequences are SNHLY and FYNNEI. The CDR3 sequence is CASRGQESSYEQYF. In DNA, the CDR3 is TGTGCCAGCAGGGGACAGGAGAGCTCCTACGAGCAGTACTTC.

V and J are TRBV7-9 and TRBJ2-1, with 7 bases identical to TRBD1. CDR1 SEHNR and CDR2 FQNEAQ come from the germline V gene (reference sequence). With V trimmed by 4 bases and J by 6 bases, 9 bases remained unmatched. The CDR3 has 15 residues. The CDR3 DNA reads as TGTGCCAGCAGCTCAGACAGGGCAGCAGGCAATGAGCAGTTCTTC. Amino acids: CASSSDRAAGNEQFF.

The rearrangement links TRBV15 to TRBJ2-1; TRBD2 matches at 10 bases. Germline trimming cut 5 bases from V and 7 bases from J; bases unmatched to any gene: 11. CDR3 length: 16 residues. Germline CDR1 LNHNV, CDR2 YYDKDF (reference sequence). The CDR3 DNA is TGTGCCACCAGCGGGGCCCTAGCGGGAGCGAAAAATGAGCAGTTCTTC. As protein: CATSGALAGAKNEQFF.

The rearrangement links TRBV7-9 to TRBJ1-1; the match to TRBD1 covers 11 bases. The CDR3 consists of 16 residues. CDR1 and CDR2 from the germline V gene are SEHNR and FQNEAQ (reference sequence). Germline trimming cut 7 bases from V and 1 base from J; bases unmatched to any gene: 8. The CDR3 bases are TGTGCCAGCACCACTCGGACAGGGGGCGGGAACACTGAAGCTTTCTTT. Its protein product is CASTTRTGGGNTEAFF.

The chain uses TRBV4-3 and TRBJ2-7; the match to TRBD1 covers 9 bases. This CDR3 spans 16 amino acids. Per the germline V gene, CDR1 is LGHNA and CDR2 is YSLEER. The junction had 8 bases not matched to a gene; V was cut back by 0 bases and J by 5 bases. The CDR3 reads CASSQDTGTGLDEQYF. In DNA form, the CDR3 reads TGCGCCAGCAGCCAAGATACCGGGACAGGGTTAGACGAGCAGTACTTC.

This chain links TRBV4-3 with TRBJ2-5, with D possibly matching TRBD2 (5 bases). Looked up from germline, CDR1 is LGHNA and CDR2 is YSLEER. CDR3 length: 15 residues. Trimming took 0 bases from V and 4 from J, leaving 12 bases between them. CDR3 bases: TGCGCCAGCAGCCAAGACGGGAAAGTTACAGAGACCCAGTACTTC. Encoded protein: CASSQDGKVTETQYF.

Concerning this clone itself: The same CDR3 is also encoded by other DNA sequences in this sample. The chain carries TRBV28 and TRBJ2-6; TRBD2 is a possible D gene (6 bases). The germline V gene has CDR1 MDHEN and CDR2 SYDVKM. The CDR3 consists of 15 residues. Trimming removed 2 bases at V and 4 bases at J, with 9 bases between. The CDR3 here is CASSLGGAGANVLTF. DNA for the CDR3: TGTGCCAGCAGTTTAGGAGGGGCCGGGGCCAACGTCCTGACTTTC.

Notes on this clone: Compared with germline, one end of the junction differs, possibly owing to a read error. The rearrangement joins TRBV7-7 to TRBJ2-1; D might be TRBD2 (5 bases). The CDR3 loop spans 13 amino acids. Germline V CDR1 and CDR2: SSHAT, FNYEAQ (reference sequence). CDR3 residues: CASSRSGNNEQFF. CDR3 nucleotides: TGTGCTAGCAGCCGAAGCGGAAACAATGAGCAGTTCTTC. The variable domain in full, completed from reference TRBV7-7 and TRBJ2-1, reads GAGVSQSPRYKVTKRGQDVTLRCDPISSHATLYWYQQALGQGPEFLTYFNYEAQPDKSGLPSDRFSAERPEGSISTLTIQRTEQRDSAMYRCASSRSGNNEQFFGPGTRLTVL.

The chain employs TRBV20-1 and TRBJ1-4; no clear D gene. The CDR3 is 10 residues long. Germline V gene data show CDR1 as DFQATT and CDR2 as SNEGSKA (reference sequence). V lost 0 bases to trimming and J lost 8 bases, with 1 base between them. CDR3 protein: CSAREEKLFF. In DNA form, the CDR3 reads TGCAGTGCTAGAGAAGAAAAACTGTTTTTT.

V gene TRBV19 combines with J gene TRBJ2-3; D unresolved. The V and J ends lost 1 base and 9 bases respectively, with 14 bases between them. The germline CDR1 and CDR2 sequences are LNHDA and SQIVND (reference sequence). This CDR3 spans 14 amino acids. CDR3 loop: CASSIVTHPRTQYF. The CDR3 nucleotides are TGTGCCAGTAGTATAGTCACCCACCCTCGGACGCAGTATTTT.

The chain carries TRBV28 and TRBJ2-5; D might be TRBD1 or TRBD2, each matching 7 bases. Deletions cut 5 bases from V and 5 bases from J, with 21 bases between. Germline V gene data show CDR1 as MDHEN and CDR2 as SYDVKM. This CDR3 has 16 amino acids. The CDR3 sequence is CASSSARQGEGETQYF. DNA for the CDR3: TGTGCCAGCAGTAGCGCCCGGCAGGGGGAGGGGGAGACCCAGTACTTC.